This T cell receptor beta chain was sequenced in a study of cytomegalovirus exposure and HLA in healthy donors. PCR was performed using 60 Vbeta and 13 Jbeta primers. TCRdb's table, derived via immunoSEQ multiplex PCR, lists solely in-frame clones and lacks some. The sample carries 130,000 to 150,000 clones, approximately 80% recorded once. Between the trimmed V and J ends, which lost 0 bases and 1 base, there was a span of 7 bases. Germline CDR1 SGHDT, CDR2 YYEEEE. The CDR3 runs to 14 residues. The V and J genes are TRBV5-6 and TRBJ2-5; D unresolved. This receptor was identified in a woman between 45 and 65 years old in good health and CMV-seronegative. The sample consisted of PBMCs. CDR3 in DNA: TGTGCCAGCAGCTTGGGACATCCCCAAGAGACCCAGTACTTC. Translated: CASSLGHPQETQYF. Using reference TRBV5-6 and TRBJ2-5 for the parts outside the CDR3, the full variable domain is DAGVTQSPTHLIKTRGQQVTLRCSPKSGHDTVSWYQQALGQGPQFIFQYYEEEERQRGNFPDRFSGHQFPNYSSELNVNALLLGDSALYLCASSLGHPQETQYFGPGTRLLVL.